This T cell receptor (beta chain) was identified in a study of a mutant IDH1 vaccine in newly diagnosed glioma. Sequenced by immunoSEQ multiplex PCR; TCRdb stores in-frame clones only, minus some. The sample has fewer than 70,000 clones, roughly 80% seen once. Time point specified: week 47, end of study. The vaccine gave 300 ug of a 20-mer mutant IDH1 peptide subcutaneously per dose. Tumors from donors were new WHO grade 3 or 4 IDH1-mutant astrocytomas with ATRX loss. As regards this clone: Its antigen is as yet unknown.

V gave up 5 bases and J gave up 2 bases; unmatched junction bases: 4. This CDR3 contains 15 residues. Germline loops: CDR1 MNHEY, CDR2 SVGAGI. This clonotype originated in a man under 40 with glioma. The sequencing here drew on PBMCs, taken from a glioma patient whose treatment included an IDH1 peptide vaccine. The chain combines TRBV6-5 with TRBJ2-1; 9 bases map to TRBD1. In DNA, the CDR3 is TGTGCCAGCAGTAGCGACAGGGGGGCCTACAATGAGCAGTTCTTC. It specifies CASSSDRGAYNEQFF.